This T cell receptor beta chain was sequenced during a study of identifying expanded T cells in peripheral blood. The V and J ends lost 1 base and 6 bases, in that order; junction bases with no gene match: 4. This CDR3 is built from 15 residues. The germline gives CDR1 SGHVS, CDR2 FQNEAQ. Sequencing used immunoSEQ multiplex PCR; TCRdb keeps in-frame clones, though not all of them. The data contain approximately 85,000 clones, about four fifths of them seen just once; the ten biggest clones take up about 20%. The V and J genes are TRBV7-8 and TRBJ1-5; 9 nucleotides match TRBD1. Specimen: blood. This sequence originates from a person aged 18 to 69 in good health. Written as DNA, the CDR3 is TGTGCCAGCAGCTTAGTCGGGACAGGGCCTCAGCCCCAGCATTTT. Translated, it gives CASSLVGTGPQPQHF.